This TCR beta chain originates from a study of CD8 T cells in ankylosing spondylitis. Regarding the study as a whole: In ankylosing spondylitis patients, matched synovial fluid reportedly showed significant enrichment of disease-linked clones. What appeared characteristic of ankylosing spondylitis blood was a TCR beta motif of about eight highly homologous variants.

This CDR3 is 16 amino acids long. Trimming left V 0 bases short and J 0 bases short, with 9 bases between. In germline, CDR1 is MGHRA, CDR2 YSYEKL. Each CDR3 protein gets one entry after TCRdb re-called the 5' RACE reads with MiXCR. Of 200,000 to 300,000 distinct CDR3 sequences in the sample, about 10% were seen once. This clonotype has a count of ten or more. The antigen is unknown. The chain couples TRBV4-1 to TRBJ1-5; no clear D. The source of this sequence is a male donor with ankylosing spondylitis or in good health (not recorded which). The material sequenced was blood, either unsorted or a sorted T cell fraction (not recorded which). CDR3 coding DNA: TGCGCCAGCAGCCAAGATATCCGGGATAGCAATCAGCCCCAGCATTTT. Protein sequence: CASSQDIRDSNQPQHF.